The present TCR beta chain was sequenced within a study of CD8+ T cells in alopecia areata. General observations from the study: The study found higher clonality in lesional than normal scalp, especially in alopecia totalis/universalis.

Comment on this clone: Its target is unknown.

The CDR3 length is 11 residues. The junction had 3 bases not matched to a gene; V was cut back by 8 bases and J by 3 bases. Germline V gene sequence: CDR1 GTSNPN, CDR2 SVGIG (reference sequence). It was cDNA, reverse transcribed from extracted RNA, that served as the sequencing template. Some clones are missing from TCRdb's copy, which holds only in-frame ones; the method was immunoSEQ multiplex PCR. The sample carries fewer than 250,000 clones, 50% to 75% recorded once. As to treatment: oral pan-JAK inhibitor, 5-10 mg twice daily. The sample was CD4+ T cells sorted from blood, taken at week 4, from a patient treated with tofacitinib. The clonotype originates from a human donor with alopecia areata. The chain is built from TRBV30 and TRBJ2-5; 7 nucleotides line up with TRBD2. CDR3 DNA: TGTGCCCGACTAGCTGAAGAGACCCAGTACTTC. Translating it yields CARLAEETQYF.